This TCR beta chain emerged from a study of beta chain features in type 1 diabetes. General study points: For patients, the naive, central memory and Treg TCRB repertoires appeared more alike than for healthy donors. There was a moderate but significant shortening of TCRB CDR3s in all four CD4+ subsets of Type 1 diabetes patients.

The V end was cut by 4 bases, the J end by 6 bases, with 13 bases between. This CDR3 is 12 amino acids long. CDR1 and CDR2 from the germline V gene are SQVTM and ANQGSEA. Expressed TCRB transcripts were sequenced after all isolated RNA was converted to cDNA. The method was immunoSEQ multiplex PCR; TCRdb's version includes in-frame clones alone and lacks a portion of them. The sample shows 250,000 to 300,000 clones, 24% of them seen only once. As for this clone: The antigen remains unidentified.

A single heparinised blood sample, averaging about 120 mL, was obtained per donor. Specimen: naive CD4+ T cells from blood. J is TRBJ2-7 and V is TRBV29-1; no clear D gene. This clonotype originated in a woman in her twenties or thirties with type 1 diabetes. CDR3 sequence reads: CSVARLPGEQYF. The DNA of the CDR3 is TGCAGCGTTGCGAGACTGCCGGGCGAGCAGTACTTC.